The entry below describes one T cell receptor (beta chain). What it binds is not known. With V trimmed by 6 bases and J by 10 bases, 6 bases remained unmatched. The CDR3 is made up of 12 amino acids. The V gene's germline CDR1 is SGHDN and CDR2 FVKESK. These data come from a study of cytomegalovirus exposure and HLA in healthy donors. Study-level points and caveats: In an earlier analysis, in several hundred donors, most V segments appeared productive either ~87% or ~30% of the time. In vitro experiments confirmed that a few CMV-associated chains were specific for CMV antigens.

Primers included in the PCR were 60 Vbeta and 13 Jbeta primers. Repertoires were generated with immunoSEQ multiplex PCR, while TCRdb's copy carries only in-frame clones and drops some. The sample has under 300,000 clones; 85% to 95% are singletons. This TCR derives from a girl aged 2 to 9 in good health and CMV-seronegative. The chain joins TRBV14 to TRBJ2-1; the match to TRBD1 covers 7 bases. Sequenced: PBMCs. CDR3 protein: CASSLTGVEQFF. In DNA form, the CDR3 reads TGTGCCAGCAGTCTAACAGGGGTCGAGCAGTTCTTC.